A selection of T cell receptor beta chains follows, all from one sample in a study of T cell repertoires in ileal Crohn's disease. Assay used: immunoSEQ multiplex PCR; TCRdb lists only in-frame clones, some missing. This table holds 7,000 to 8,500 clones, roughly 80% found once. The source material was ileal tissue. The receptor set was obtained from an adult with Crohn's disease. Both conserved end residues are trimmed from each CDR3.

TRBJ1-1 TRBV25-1 ASSENGGNTEAF
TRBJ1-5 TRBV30 AWSAPGTGYYQPQH
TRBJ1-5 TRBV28 ASSLSPGLNQPQH
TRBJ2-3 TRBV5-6 ASSLRTGASTDTQY
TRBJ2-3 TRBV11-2 ASSFLGSDTQY
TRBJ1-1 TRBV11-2 ASSWGGRNTEAF
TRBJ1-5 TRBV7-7 ASSLPGQGNQPQH
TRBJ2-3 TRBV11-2 ASSLDSPATQY
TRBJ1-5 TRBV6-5 ASSATVSNQPQH
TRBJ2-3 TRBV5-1 ASSSAGGSNTDTQY
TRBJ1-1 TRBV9 ASSVVGAGTEAF
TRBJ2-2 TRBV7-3 ASSLSGAQVRPTGELF
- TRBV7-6 ASSFTGTGVTYEQY
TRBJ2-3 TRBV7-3 ASSLPGDTQY
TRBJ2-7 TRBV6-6 ASSFAGGSYEQY
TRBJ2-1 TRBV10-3 AISEGLAANEQF
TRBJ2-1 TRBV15 ATSRELAGSNEQF
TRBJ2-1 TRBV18 ASSPQSRDNEQF
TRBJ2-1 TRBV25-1 ASSEPGQGANEQF
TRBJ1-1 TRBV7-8 ASSQGGGLAF
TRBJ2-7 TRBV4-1 ASSQMGSGTRDEQY
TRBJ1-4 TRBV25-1 ASTPSEGVEKLF
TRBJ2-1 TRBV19 ASTKGRDYRNEQF
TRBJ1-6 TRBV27 ASSFGSRGSPLH
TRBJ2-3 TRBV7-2 ASSLATGVTDTQY
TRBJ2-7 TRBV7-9 ASSALGGSSEQY
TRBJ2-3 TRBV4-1 ASSQDDYGGSTDTQY
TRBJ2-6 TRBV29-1 SVGIRTALSGANVLT
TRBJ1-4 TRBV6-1 ASSEAGGMGKLF
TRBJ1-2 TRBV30 AWSVSQGYYGYT
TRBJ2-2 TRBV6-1 ASSDRDTGELF
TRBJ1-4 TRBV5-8 ASNAHETGTNEKLF
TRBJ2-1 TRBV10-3 AISESKGGPVDEQF
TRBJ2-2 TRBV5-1 ASSSTSGEGTGELF
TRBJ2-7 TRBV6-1 ASSEGLAGAYEQY
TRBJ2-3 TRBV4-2 ASSQDDGFTAGRTDTQY
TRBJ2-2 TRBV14 ASSPRRGGAGELF
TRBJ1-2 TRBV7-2 ASSLDGYGYT
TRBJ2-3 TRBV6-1 ASGPGATDTQY
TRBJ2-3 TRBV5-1 ASRDDRDRRLDTQY
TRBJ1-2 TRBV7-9 ASSLLGQGAFGYT
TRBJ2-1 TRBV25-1 ASSEYKTGVDEQF
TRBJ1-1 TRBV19 ASSDRSRTEAF
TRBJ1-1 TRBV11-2 ASSLDSGQGVAF
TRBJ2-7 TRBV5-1 ASSFGTVSYEQY
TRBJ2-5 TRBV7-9 ASTESQGYETQY
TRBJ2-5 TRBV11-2 ASSLASGSQETQY
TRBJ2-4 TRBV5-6 ASSLALGVGNIQY
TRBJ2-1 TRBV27 ASSAPSNPGRF
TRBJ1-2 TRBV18 ASSPPQYRAYGYT
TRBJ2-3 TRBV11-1 ASSFTSGRAVADTQY
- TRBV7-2 ASSSRISQGGYEQY
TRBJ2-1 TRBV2 ASSAIYEQF
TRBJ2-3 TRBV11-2 ASSPGSYTDTQY
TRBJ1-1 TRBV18 ASSPTTGTGNTEAF
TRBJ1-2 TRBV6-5 ASSYGTPYGYT
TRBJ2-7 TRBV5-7 ASSLGAAYSHEQY